The 30 T cell receptor beta chains in this list originate from one sample, sequenced in a study of T cells in narcolepsy. Sequencing was performed with immunoSEQ multiplex PCR; in TCRdb, only in-frame clones are kept and a portion is missing. The sample holds roughly 9,800 clones, around 75% seen once. Sequencing input: CD45RA- memory CD8+ T cells from PBMCs. These receptors all come from a human donor with narcolepsy.

CDR3 sequence reads: CAWSVEGYDTDTQYF. CDR3 DNA: TGTGCCTGGAGTGTTGAGGGGTATGACACAGATACGCAGTATTTT. The chain couples TRBV30 to TRBJ2-3, with D perhaps given as TRBD1 or TRBD2 (5 bases each). The CDR3 sequence is 15 residues long. Germline CDR1 GTSNPN, CDR2 SVGIG (reference sequence). Trimming cost V 0 bases and J 2 bases, with 12 bases left between them.

The CDR3 reads CASSLSEGSYEQYF. As DNA, the CDR3 is TGTGCCAGCAGCTTGTCGGAGGGCTCCTACGAGCAGTACTTC. The J gene is TRBJ2-7, the V gene TRBV5-6; TRBD2 is a possible D gene (6 bases). V was clipped by 1 base and J by 0 bases, with 8 bases between them. Germline CDR1 and CDR2: SGHDT and YYEEEE. This CDR3 is 14 amino acids long. The whole variable domain, remainder taken from reference TRBV5-6 and TRBJ2-7, is DAGVTQSPTHLIKTRGQQVTLRCSPKSGHDTVSWYQQALGQGPQFIFQYYEEEERQRGNFPDRFSGHQFPNYSSELNVNALLLGDSALYLCASSLSEGSYEQYFGPGTRLTVT.

DNA of the CDR3: TGTGCCAGCAGCTTACGACTAGCGGGGGACACAGATACGCAGTATTTT. This codes for CASSLRLAGDTDTQYF. The rearrangement joins TRBV7-2 to TRBJ2-3; 12 bases are a match to TRBD2. V dropped 2 bases and J dropped 2; count of bases not matched to a gene: 2. Germline V gives CDR1 SGHTA, CDR2 FQGNSA. This CDR3 is built from 16 residues.

The chain is built from TRBV6-1 and TRBJ2-3, with 8 bases identical to TRBD2. The ends lost 0 bases at V and 2 bases at J; junction bases unmatched: 4. The CDR3 length is 16 residues. Germline V gene data show CDR1 as MNHNS and CDR2 as SASEGT. CDR3 loop: CASSEAAGGSTDTQYF. The CDR3 nucleotides read TGTGCCAGCAGTGAAGCCGCGGGAGGTTCCACAGATACGCAGTATTTT.

This chain joins TRBV5-1 and TRBJ2-7; D may be TRBD1 or TRBD2 (5 bases each). The length of the CDR3 is 13 residues. Trimming took 5 bases from V and 3 from J, leaving 12 bases between them. CDR1 SGHRS and CDR2 YFSETQ come from the germline V gene. Here the CDR3 reads CASRPGHYYEQYF. CDR3 bases: TGCGCCAGCAGACCGGGGCACTACTACGAGCAGTACTTC.

V gene TRBV6-1 combines with J gene TRBJ2-7; D possibly matches TRBD1 or TRBD2 (6 bases each). With 10 bases removed from V and 0 bases from J, the gap between germline ends came to 13 bases. This CDR3 contains 13 residues. From germline, CDR1 is MNHNS and CDR2 SASEGT. The CDR3 bases are TGTGCCACTCTAGGGGGGAGCTCCTACGAGCAGTACTTC. It translates to CATLGGSSYEQYF.

The rearrangement uses TRBV20-1 and TRBJ2-7; TRBD1 might be the D (6 bases). The CDR3 is 11 residues long. Per the germline V gene, CDR1 is DFQATT and CDR2 is SNEGSKA (reference sequence). Trimming stripped 8 bases from V and 2 bases from J, with 10 bases between. CDR3 amino acids: CSTRDTYEQYF. The CDR3 DNA is TGCAGTACCCGGGACACCTACGAGCAGTACTTC.

The chain has TRBV28 and TRBJ1-4, with 8 positions matching TRBD1. Germline V gene lookup returns CDR1 MDHEN and CDR2 SYDVKM. The CDR3 length is 14 residues. The J segment lost 11 bases and the V segment lost 1 base, leaving 6 bases of the junction unmatched. The CDR3 region is CASSLSRDRKKLFF. CDR3 DNA sequence: TGTGCCAGCAGTTTATCCCGGGACAGGAAGAAACTGTTTTTT.

The rearrangement joins TRBV4-1 to TRBJ2-7, with a weak D call TRBD1 (5 bases). CDR1 is MGHRA and CDR2 is YSYEKL in the germline V gene. The V and J ends lost 0 bases and 2 bases respectively, with 14 bases between them. This CDR3 is 16 amino acids long. This CDR3 is CASSQDWQGPTYEQYF. CDR3 DNA: TGCGCCAGCAGCCAAGATTGGCAGGGCCCGACCTACGAGCAGTACTTC.

This clone was detected a few times. The chain carries TRBV5-4 and TRBJ1-3, with D tentatively TRBD1 (5 bases). Per germline, CDR1 SGHNT and CDR2 YYREEE (reference sequence). V lost 4 bases and J lost 3, with 11 bases in between. This CDR3 has 14 residues. CDR3 coding DNA: TGTGCCAGCAGCAACCTGGGGGATGGAAACACCATATATTTT. This sequence encodes CASSNLGDGNTIYF.

This clone has just a few counts. The chain couples TRBV6-5 to TRBJ2-7; 14 bases are shared with TRBD2. The length of the CDR3 is 13 residues. V was pared by 9 bases and J by 6 bases, with 4 bases of the junction left unmatched. Germline loops: CDR1 MNHEY, CDR2 SVGAGI. DNA for the CDR3: TGTGCCAGTGGACTAGCGGGGGGTCTCGAGCAGTACTTC. This gives the protein CASGLAGGLEQYF.

The chain has TRBV27 and TRBJ1-2; possibly TRBD1 for D (5 bases). Trimming pared 4 bases from V and 3 bases from J, leaving 15 bases between. The CDR3 is 15 amino acids. CDR1 is MNHEY, CDR2 SMNVEV, per germline (reference sequence). The CDR3 spells CASSYKGRQDYGYTF. The DNA for the CDR3 is TGTGCCAGCAGTTACAAGGGGCGGCAGGACTATGGCTACACCTTC.

V and J are TRBV30 and TRBJ1-3; D remains ambiguous. This CDR3 contains 12 residues. V lost 2 bases to trimming and J lost 3 bases, with 5 bases between them. Germline V gene data show CDR1 as GTSNPN and CDR2 as SVGIG (reference sequence). CDR3 sequence reads: CAWSPLGNTIYF. CDR3 nucleotide sequence: TGTGCCTGGAGTCCACTTGGAAACACCATATATTTT.

This rearrangement joins TRBV23-1 to TRBJ1-1; possibly TRBD1 for D (5 bases). TRBV23-1 is an ORF, with its function uncertain. Deletions cut 2 bases from V and 5 bases from J, with 15 bases between. The CDR3 is made up of 15 amino acids. The CDR3, as DNA: TGCGCCAGCAGTCAAATCAGGCGACAGTATACTGAAGCTTTCTTT. Protein: CASSQIRRQYTEAFF.

The chain uses TRBV18 and TRBJ2-7, with D possibly being TRBD1 (5 bases). Germline CDR1 KGHSH, CDR2 LQKENI. This CDR3 is built from 13 residues. V was clipped by 2 bases and J by 1 base, with 6 bases between them. The CDR3 protein is CASSPAGSYEQYF. DNA of the CDR3: TGTGCCAGCTCACCAGCAGGGTCCTACGAGCAGTACTTC.

V is TRBV6-1 and J is TRBJ2-3; 7 bases map to TRBD1. The CDR3 has 15 residues. Germline CDR1 reads MNHNS; CDR2 reads SASEGT. V lost 1 base, J lost 3 bases, and 4 bases stayed unmatched. DNA of the CDR3: TGTGCCAGCAGTGAAGGAACAGGGGTTACAGATACGCAGTATTTT. It translates to CASSEGTGVTDTQYF.

This clone came up once. This rearrangement joins TRBV27 to TRBJ2-5, with D maybe TRBD2 (6 bases). The V end lost 6 bases, the J end lost 4 bases, and 15 bases lay between the germline ends. CDR3 size: 14 residues. Germline-derived CDR1 and CDR2 are MNHEY and SMNVEV (reference sequence). The CDR3 spells CASSYDRGRETQYF. CDR3 nucleotide sequence: TGTGCCAGCAGCTACGATCGGGGGAGAGAGACCCAGTACTTC.

This chain uses TRBV6-4 with TRBJ2-5; 14 bases are shared with TRBD2. The CDR3 covers 16 residues. Looked up from germline, CDR1 is MRHNA and CDR2 is SNTAGT. V lost 0 bases, J lost 4 bases, and 1 base stayed unmatched. The CDR3 sequence is CASSDSTSGGVETQYF. CDR3 DNA sequence: TGTGCCAGCAGTGACTCGACTAGCGGGGGGGTAGAGACCCAGTACTTC.

This clone was seen a handful of times. This sequence joins TRBV9 and TRBJ2-2; 11 nucleotides match TRBD1. The CDR3 totals 15 residues. Germline V gene data show CDR1 as SGDLS and CDR2 as YYNGEE. V was clipped by 4 bases and J by 4 bases; unmatched bases: 3. CDR3 DNA sequence: TGTGCCAGCAGCCCCGGACAGGGGGCCACCGGGGAGCTGTTTTTT. Residues: CASSPGQGATGELFF.

This rearrangement joins TRBV6-5 to TRBJ2-7; 8 nucleotides align to TRBD1. Trimming removed 4 bases from V and 2 bases from J; junction bases left unmatched: 10. The CDR3 has 16 amino acids. The V gene's germline CDR1 is MNHEY and CDR2 SVGAGI. CDR3 coding DNA: TGTGCCAGCAGTTGGACAGGGTCCGGGGGAACCTACGAGCAGTACTTC. Protein: CASSWTGSGGTYEQYF.

This sequence joins TRBV10-3 and TRBJ2-1, with 7 bases lining up with TRBD2. J gave up 3 bases and V 4 bases, and 12 bases lay outside the gene matches. Per germline, CDR1 ENHRY and CDR2 SYGVKD. The CDR3 runs 17 residues. The CDR3 nucleotides read TGTGCCATCAGTGTCTCCGGGACTACCGATCTCTACAATGAGCAGTTCTTC. The encoded protein is CAISVSGTTDLYNEQFF.

This sequence joins TRBV19 and TRBJ1-1; D possibly corresponds to TRBD1 (5 bases). CDR1 is LNHDA, CDR2 SQIVND, per germline (reference sequence). V lost 6 bases, J lost 3 bases, and 8 bases lay in between. The CDR3 is made up of 12 amino acids. CDR3 sequence (DNA): TGTGCCAGTAGGGGGCACGACACTGAAGCTTTCTTT. It specifies CASRGHDTEAFF.

This clone was seen only once. This chain uses TRBV11-1 with TRBJ2-5; D unclear. V shed 5 bases and J shed 2 bases, with 12 bases lying between them. CDR1 and CDR2 from the germline V gene are SGHAT and FQDESV (reference sequence). CDR3 length: 14 residues. Here the CDR3 DNA reads TGTGCCAGCAGCCCTCCGGCGCTTCAAGAGACCCAGTACTTC. Its translation: CASSPPALQETQYF.

CDR3 sequence reads: CASSILYSTEAFF. Here the CDR3 DNA reads TGTGCCAGTAGTATCCTTTACAGCACTGAAGCTTTCTTT. This sequence joins TRBV19 and TRBJ1-1, with D unresolved. Looked up from germline, CDR1 is LNHDA and CDR2 is SQIVND (reference sequence). V lost 3 bases, J lost 4 bases, and 9 bases lay in between. This CDR3 is 13 amino acids long.

Details on this clone: A much larger clonotype is one base distant, so this may be a read error. The V and J genes are TRBV5-6 and TRBJ2-2, with D uncertain. This CDR3 is 12 amino acids long. Per the germline V gene, CDR1 is SGHDT and CDR2 is YYEEEE. The V gene lost 1 base and the J gene lost 4 bases, with 2 bases spanning the gap. DNA for the CDR3: TGTGCCAGCAGCTTGACCACCGGGGAGCTGTTTTTT. The encoded protein is CASSLTTGELFF.

The J gene is TRBJ2-1, the V gene TRBV10-3; 10 nucleotides agree with TRBD2. V shed 2 bases, J shed 5 bases, and the junction held 6 bases outside the gene matches. The CDR3 consists of 16 residues. CDR1 ENHRY and CDR2 SYGVKD come from the germline V gene. The CDR3: CAISETAGGPNNEQFF. The CDR3 DNA reads TGTGCCATCAGTGAGACAGCGGGAGGGCCCAACAATGAGCAGTTCTTC.

This chain links TRBV21-1 with TRBJ2-7; TRBD2 is the table's D call and was not checked against the DNA. TRBV21-1 is a pseudogene. This CDR3 spans 14 amino acids. The chain's CDR3 is CASSGRGRGDEQYF. CDR3 DNA: TGTGCCAGCAGCGGTAGAGGGCGGGGGGACGAGCAGTACTTC.

This clone has only one observation. A read error is likely here: a far larger clone is one base away. This sequence joins TRBV29-1 and TRBJ2-7, with TRBD2 matching 10 bases. Trimming took 4 bases from V and 3 from J; bases not matched to a gene: 0. CDR3 size: 12 residues. Germline V gene data show CDR1 as SQVTM and CDR2 as ANQGSEA. The CDR3 DNA reads TGCAGCGTTGTAGCGGGGGGCTACGAGCAGTACTTC. Protein sequence: CSVVAGGYEQYF.

Only a few counts were recorded for this clone. This chain joins TRBV4-2 and TRBJ2-1, with 10 bases fitting TRBD2. CDR1 LGHNA and CDR2 YNFKEQ come from the germline V gene. This CDR3 has 15 amino acids. V dropped 4 bases and J dropped 7; count of bases not matched to a gene: 7. The CDR3 bases are TGTGCCAGCAGCCGAGCGGGAGGGCCGGTGAATGAGCAGTTCTTC. Encoded protein: CASSRAGGPVNEQFF.

The CDR3 coding sequence is TGTGCCACCAGTCCAATACAGGAGATCCAAGAGACCCAGTACTTC. Its translation is CATSPIQEIQETQYF. The V call is TRBV15, the J call TRBJ2-5; D is perhaps TRBD1 (5 bases). The V and J ends lost 6 bases and 1 base respectively, with 15 bases between them. Looked up from germline, CDR1 is LNHNV and CDR2 is YYDKDF (reference sequence). This CDR3 spans 15 amino acids.